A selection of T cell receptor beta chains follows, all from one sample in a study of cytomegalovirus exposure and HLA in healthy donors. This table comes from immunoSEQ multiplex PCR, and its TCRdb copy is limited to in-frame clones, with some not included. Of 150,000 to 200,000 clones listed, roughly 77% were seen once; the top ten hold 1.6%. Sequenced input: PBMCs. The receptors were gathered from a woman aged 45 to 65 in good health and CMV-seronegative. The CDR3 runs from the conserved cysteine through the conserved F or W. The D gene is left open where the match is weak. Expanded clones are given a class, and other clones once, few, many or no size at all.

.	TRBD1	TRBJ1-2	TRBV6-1	CASSAGQRLWANYGYTF
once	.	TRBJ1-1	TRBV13	CASSLGMTENTEAFF
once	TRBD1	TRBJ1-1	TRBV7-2	CASSSGGFVNTEAFF
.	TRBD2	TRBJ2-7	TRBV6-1	CASRLAGGFSYEQYF
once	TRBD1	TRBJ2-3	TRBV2	CASRPRTGATDTQYF
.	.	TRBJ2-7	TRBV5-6	CASSLERENYEQYF
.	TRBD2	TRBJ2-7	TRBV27	CASGALAGGPYEQYF
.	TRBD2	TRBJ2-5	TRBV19	CASSTLGGGETQYF
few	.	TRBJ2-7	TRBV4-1	CASSRHPSEQYF
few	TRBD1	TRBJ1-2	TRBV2	CASSRTGSYGYTF
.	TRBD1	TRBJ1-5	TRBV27	CASSLGQGNQPQHF
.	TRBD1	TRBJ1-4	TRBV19	CASSALQGAYEKLFF
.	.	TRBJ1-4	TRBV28	CASTGTLGYEKLFF
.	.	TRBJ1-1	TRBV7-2	CASSTWRGEAFF
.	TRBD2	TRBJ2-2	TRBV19	CASSPLAGTGELFF
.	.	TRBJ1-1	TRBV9	CASSRTRTGVSEAFF
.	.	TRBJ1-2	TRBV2	CASRALGGSEGYTF
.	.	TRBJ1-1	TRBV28	CASSRQPNTEAFF
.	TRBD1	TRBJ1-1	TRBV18	CASSPDRGKMNTEAFF
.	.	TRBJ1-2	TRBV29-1	CSVEGPRGILGGYTF
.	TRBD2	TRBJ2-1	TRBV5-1	CASSPGLAGSNEQFF
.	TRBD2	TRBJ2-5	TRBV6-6	CASSYGSGGQETQYF
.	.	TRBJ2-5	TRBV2	CASFQGRETQYF
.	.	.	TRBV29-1	CSATDSYEQYF
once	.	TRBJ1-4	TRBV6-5	CASSYDARVDEKLFF
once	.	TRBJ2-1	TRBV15	CATSRGIEGEQFF